What follows are 22 T cell receptor beta chains derived from one specimen sequenced in a study of T cells after yellow fever vaccination. TCRdb fed the 5' RACE reads into MiXCR, producing one record per CDR3 protein. The sample includes more than 120,000 distinct CDR3 sequences, more than 6% of them seen just once. The source material was CD4+ T cells sorted from PBMCs, sampled 5 days after the yellow fever booster vaccination. Receptor source: a man aged 25-45 years who received the YFV17D yellow fever vaccine.

This clonotype has only a few counts. The chain employs TRBV20-1 and TRBJ2-7; TRBD2 matches 10 bases. The CDR3 runs 14 residues. Germline-derived CDR1 and CDR2 are DFQATT and SNEGSKA (reference sequence). V was clipped by 6 bases and J by 1 base; unmatched bases: 6. Written as DNA, the CDR3 is TGCAGTGCCGGGTGGACTAGCGGATCCTACGAGCAGTACTTC. Translation: CSAGWTSGSYEQYF.

This clonotype was counted at least ten times. V gene TRBV15 combines with J gene TRBJ1-1; D not certain. CDR1 and CDR2 (germline): LNHNV, YYDKDF (reference sequence). This CDR3 is 13 amino acids long. The germline V and J ends were trimmed by 3 bases and 0 bases, with 5 bases remaining between them. The CDR3 region has the DNA TGTGCCACCAGCAGTGCATTGAACACTGAAGCTTTCTTT. As protein: CATSSALNTEAFF.

Ten or more counts support this clonotype. This chain connects TRBV5-4 to TRBJ2-1, with D tentatively TRBD1 or TRBD2 (5 bases each). In germline, CDR1 is SGHNT, CDR2 YYREEE (reference sequence). The germline V and J ends were trimmed by 10 bases and 5 bases, with 10 bases remaining between them. CDR3 length equals 11 residues. The CDR3 DNA is TGTGCCGGGGGAAGTCACAATGAGCAGTTCTTC. Translation: CAGGSHNEQFF.

This clonotype was seen many times. The CDR3 is CASRVSSYEQYF. CDR3 coding DNA: TGTGCCAGCAGGGTGAGCTCCTACGAGCAGTACTTC. The chain has TRBV6-1 and TRBJ2-7; D remains ambiguous. The CDR3 spans 12 residues. The V and J ends lost 6 bases and 0 bases respectively, with 6 bases between them. The V gene's germline CDR1 is MNHNS and CDR2 SASEGT.

This clonotype was detected ten times or more. The chain couples TRBV7-2 to TRBJ2-2; D might be TRBD2 (6 bases). This CDR3 contains 15 residues. Germline assignment: CDR1 SGHTA and CDR2 FQGNSA. V was shortened by 5 bases and J by 6 bases, with 16 bases between the two germline ends. The CDR3 bases are TGTGCCAGCAGCCCCAGCCTAGCGAATCCCGGGGAGCTGTTTTTT. Translation: CASSPSLANPGELFF. Full variable domain (missing parts from reference TRBV7-2 and TRBJ2-2): GAGVSQSPSNKVTEKGKDVELRCDPISGHTALYWYRQSLGQGLEFLIYFQGNSAPDKSGLPSDRFSAERTGGSVSTLTIQRTQQEDSAVYLCASSPSLANPGELFFGEGSRLTVL.

The sample holds many counts of this clonotype. CDR3 DNA sequence: TGTGCCAGCAGCCAATTGGCAGATGAGCAGTTCTTC. Translation: CASSQLADEQFF. This chain links TRBV3-1 with TRBJ2-1, with D unresolved. The CDR3 covers 12 residues. V was pared by 2 bases and J by 8 bases, with 7 bases between. Germline CDR1 reads LGHDT; CDR2 reads YNNKEL (reference sequence).

This clonotype was recorded at least ten times. The chain recombines TRBV6-5 with TRBJ1-1, with D tentatively TRBD1 (6 bases). Germline assignment: CDR1 MNHEY and CDR2 SVGAGI. Trimming left V 2 bases short and J 1 base short, with 8 bases between. The CDR3 consists of 14 residues. CDR3 sequence (DNA): TGTGCCAGCAGTTACGTCAGGGGGAACACTGAAGCTTTCTTT. Protein sequence: CASSYVRGNTEAFF.

This clonotype was observed many times. The gene calls are TRBV5-4 and TRBJ2-4, with 7 nucleotides matching TRBD1. The CDR3 is 16 residues long. CDR1 SGHNT and CDR2 YYREEE come from the germline V gene (reference sequence). V shed 4 bases and J 1 base; nucleotides not matched to a gene: 8. CDR3 in DNA: TGTGCCAGCAGCGGCGAGGGGGCGATGGCCAAAAACATTCAGTACTTC. Amino acid sequence: CASSGEGAMAKNIQYF.

This clonotype turned up a few times. The chain's CDR3 is CATSETSGKLAKNIQYF. For the CDR3, the DNA is TGTGCCACCAGCGAAACTAGCGGAAAACTAGCCAAAAACATTCAGTACTTC. The rearrangement links TRBV15 to TRBJ2-4; 8 bases line up with TRBD2. Per germline, CDR1 LNHNV and CDR2 YYDKDF (reference sequence). With 5 bases clipped from V and 0 bases from J, the junction kept 9 bases outside the gene matches. There are 17 residues in the CDR3.

The sample holds many counts of this clonotype. The V gene is TRBV5-5, the J gene TRBJ1-6; 10 bases match TRBD1. This CDR3 spans 13 amino acids. V was clipped by 5 bases and J by 10 bases; unmatched bases: 3. Germline CDR1 is SGHKS and CDR2 is YYEKEE (reference sequence). The CDR3 loop reads CASSLDRGSPLHF. CDR3 coding DNA: TGTGCCAGCAGTCTGGACAGGGGGTCACCCCTCCACTTT. Based on the CDR3 plus reference TRBV5-5 and TRBJ1-6, the full variable domain is DAGVTQSPTHLIKTRGQQVTLRCSPISGHKSVSWYQQVLGQGPQFIFQYYEKEERGRGNFPDRFSARQFPNYSSELNVNALLLGDSALYLCASSLDRGSPLHFGNGTRLTVT.

This clonotype was recorded a few times. The genes are TRBV5-4 and TRBJ2-3; 8 bases match TRBD1. From germline, CDR1 is SGHNT and CDR2 YYREEE (reference sequence). This CDR3 is 15 amino acids long. Trimming at V came to 2 bases and at J to 1 base, leaving 3 bases not matched to a gene. CDR3 nucleotides: TGTGCCAGCAGCTTCGGACAGGGTGGCACAGATACGCAGTATTTT. Residues: CASSFGQGGTDTQYF.

There are many counts of this clonotype. V is TRBV29-1 and J is TRBJ2-3, with D perhaps matching TRBD2 (5 bases). Germline V CDR1 and CDR2: SQVTM, ANQGSEA. The CDR3 has 13 amino acids. CDR3 in DNA: TGCAGTAGTTTTGGACTGAGCACAGATACGCAGTATTTT. This translates into CSSFGLSTDTQYF.

This clonotype has a count of ten or more. The chain employs TRBV5-5 and TRBJ2-3; D may be TRBD1 (6 bases). Germline V lookup: CDR1 SGHKS, CDR2 YYEKEE (reference sequence). V was shortened by 4 bases and J by 8 bases, with 20 bases between the two germline ends. The CDR3 runs 15 residues. For the CDR3, the DNA is TGTGCCAGCAGCCTACGGGACACTAGGGTAGTTACGCAGTATTTT. As protein: CASSLRDTRVVTQYF.

This clonotype was seen only a few times. The rearrangement joins TRBV5-4 to TRBJ2-5, with D maybe TRBD2 (6 bases). The V end was cut by 0 bases, the J end by 2 bases, with 11 bases between. Germline values: CDR1 SGHNT, CDR2 YYREEE (reference sequence). The CDR3 totals 15 residues. CDR3 bases: TGTGCCAGCAGCTTGGAGGGACTGGGGCAAGAGACCCAGTACTTC. Its protein product is CASSLEGLGQETQYF. The complete variable domain, with remaining parts taken from reference TRBV5-4 and TRBJ2-5, reads ETGVTQSPTHLIKTRGQQVTLRCSSQSGHNTVSWYQQALGQGPQFIFQYYREEENGRGNFPPRFSGLQFPNYSSELNVNALELDDSALYLCASSLEGLGQETQYFGPGTRLLVL.

This clonotype was picked up many times. This sequence joins TRBV25-1 and TRBJ2-3; maybe TRBD1 (5 bases). The V and J ends lost 2 bases and 6 bases respectively, with 6 bases between them. The CDR3 extends over 12 amino acids. The germline V gene has CDR1 MGHDK and CDR2 SYGVNS. DNA of the CDR3: TGTGCCAGCAGTGAACAGGGTGATACGCAGTATTTT. Translation: CASSEQGDTQYF. Full variable domain (missing parts from reference TRBV25-1 and TRBJ2-3): EADIYQTPRYLVIGTGKKITLECSQTMGHDKMYWYQQDPGMELHLIHYSYGVNSTEKGDLSSESTVSRIRTEHFPLTLESARPSHTSQYLCASSEQGDTQYFGPGTRLTVL.

Ten or more counts support this clonotype. The CDR3 DNA reads as TGTGCCAGCAGCTTTTACCAGGGAAATAGCAATCAGCCCCAGCATTTT. Amino acid sequence: CASSFYQGNSNQPQHF. The V and J genes are TRBV5-6 and TRBJ1-5, with D perhaps matching TRBD1 (5 bases). Germline lookup yields CDR1 SGHDT and CDR2 YYEEEE. The CDR3 runs 16 residues. Trimming took 2 bases from V and 0 from J, leaving 12 bases between them. The whole variable domain, remainder taken from reference TRBV5-6 and TRBJ1-5, is DAGVTQSPTHLIKTRGQQVTLRCSPKSGHDTVSWYQQALGQGPQFIFQYYEEEERQRGNFPDRFSGHQFPNYSSELNVNALLLGDSALYLCASSFYQGNSNQPQHFGDGTRLSIL.

This clonotype was found many times. The J gene is TRBJ2-4, the V gene TRBV5-1; 7 nucleotides line up with TRBD1. V lost 3 bases to trimming and J lost 0 bases; unmatched junction nucleotides: 6. Looked up from germline, CDR1 is SGHRS and CDR2 is YFSETQ. CDR3 length: 16 amino acids. The DNA of the CDR3 is TGCGCCAGCAGCTCTGACAGGGATCTAGCCAAAAACATTCAGTACTTC. This codes for CASSSDRDLAKNIQYF. Full variable domain (rest looked up from reference TRBV5-1 and TRBJ2-4): KAGVTQTPRYLIKTRGQQVTLSCSPISGHRSVSWYQQTPGQGLQFLFEYFSETQRNKGNFPGRFSGRQFSNSRSEMNVSTLELGDSALYLCASSSDRDLAKNIQYFGAGTRLSVL.

This clonotype was recorded many times. CDR3 in DNA: TGTGCCAGCAGAGGGGGCGCCGGGGAGCTGTTTTTT. Its translation: CASRGGAGELFF. This sequence joins TRBV28 and TRBJ2-2; 7 nucleotides line up with TRBD1. The germline V gene encodes CDR1 MDHEN and CDR2 SYDVKM. This CDR3 comprises 12 residues. V gave up 6 bases and J gave up 6 bases; unmatched junction bases: 1.

The gene calls are TRBV5-6 and TRBJ2-7; no reliable D call. Germline values: CDR1 SGHDT, CDR2 YYEEEE. This CDR3 comprises 13 residues. V was shortened by 4 bases and J by 2 bases, with 10 bases between the two germline ends. CDR3 coding DNA: TGTGCCAGCAGCCCCGGGCCGGCCTACGAGCAGTACTTC. Its translation is CASSPGPAYEQYF.

This clonotype was counted ten times or more. The CDR3 region has the DNA TGTGCCAGCAGTGGAGGAGGGACAGGAGGCGGGGAGCTGTTTTTT. Protein: CASSGGGTGGGELFF. The chain joins TRBV7-6 to TRBJ2-2; 8 positions match TRBD1. The CDR3 has 15 amino acids. Germline CDR1 SGHVS, CDR2 FNYEAQ. V dropped 6 bases and J dropped 7; count of bases not matched to a gene: 10. Looking up the rest from reference TRBV7-6 and TRBJ2-2 gives the full variable domain: GAGVSQSPRYKVTKRGQDVALRCDPISGHVSLYWYRQALGQGPEFLTYFNYEAQQDKSGLPNDRFSAERPEGSISTLTIQRTEQRDSAMYRCASSGGGTGGGELFFGEGSRLTVL.

This clonotype was picked up many times. The chain recombines TRBV29-1 with TRBJ2-6, with no clear D. CDR1 and CDR2 from the germline V gene are SQVTM and ANQGSEA. V was trimmed by 3 bases and J by 4 bases, leaving 4 bases between them. This CDR3 has 12 residues. The CDR3 here is CSVDGGANVLTF. The CDR3 nucleotides are TGCAGCGTTGATGGGGGGGCCAACGTCCTGACTTTC.

This clonotype was found many times. The rearrangement links TRBV20-1 to TRBJ2-7; no definite D call. The CDR3 loop spans 15 amino acids. Per the germline V gene, CDR1 is DFQATT and CDR2 is SNEGSKA (reference sequence). V was shortened by 1 base and J by 7 bases, with 20 bases between the two germline ends. The CDR3 spells CSARAFRVTTHEQYF. For the CDR3, the DNA is TGCAGTGCTAGAGCCTTTAGGGTCACTACTCATGAGCAGTACTTC.